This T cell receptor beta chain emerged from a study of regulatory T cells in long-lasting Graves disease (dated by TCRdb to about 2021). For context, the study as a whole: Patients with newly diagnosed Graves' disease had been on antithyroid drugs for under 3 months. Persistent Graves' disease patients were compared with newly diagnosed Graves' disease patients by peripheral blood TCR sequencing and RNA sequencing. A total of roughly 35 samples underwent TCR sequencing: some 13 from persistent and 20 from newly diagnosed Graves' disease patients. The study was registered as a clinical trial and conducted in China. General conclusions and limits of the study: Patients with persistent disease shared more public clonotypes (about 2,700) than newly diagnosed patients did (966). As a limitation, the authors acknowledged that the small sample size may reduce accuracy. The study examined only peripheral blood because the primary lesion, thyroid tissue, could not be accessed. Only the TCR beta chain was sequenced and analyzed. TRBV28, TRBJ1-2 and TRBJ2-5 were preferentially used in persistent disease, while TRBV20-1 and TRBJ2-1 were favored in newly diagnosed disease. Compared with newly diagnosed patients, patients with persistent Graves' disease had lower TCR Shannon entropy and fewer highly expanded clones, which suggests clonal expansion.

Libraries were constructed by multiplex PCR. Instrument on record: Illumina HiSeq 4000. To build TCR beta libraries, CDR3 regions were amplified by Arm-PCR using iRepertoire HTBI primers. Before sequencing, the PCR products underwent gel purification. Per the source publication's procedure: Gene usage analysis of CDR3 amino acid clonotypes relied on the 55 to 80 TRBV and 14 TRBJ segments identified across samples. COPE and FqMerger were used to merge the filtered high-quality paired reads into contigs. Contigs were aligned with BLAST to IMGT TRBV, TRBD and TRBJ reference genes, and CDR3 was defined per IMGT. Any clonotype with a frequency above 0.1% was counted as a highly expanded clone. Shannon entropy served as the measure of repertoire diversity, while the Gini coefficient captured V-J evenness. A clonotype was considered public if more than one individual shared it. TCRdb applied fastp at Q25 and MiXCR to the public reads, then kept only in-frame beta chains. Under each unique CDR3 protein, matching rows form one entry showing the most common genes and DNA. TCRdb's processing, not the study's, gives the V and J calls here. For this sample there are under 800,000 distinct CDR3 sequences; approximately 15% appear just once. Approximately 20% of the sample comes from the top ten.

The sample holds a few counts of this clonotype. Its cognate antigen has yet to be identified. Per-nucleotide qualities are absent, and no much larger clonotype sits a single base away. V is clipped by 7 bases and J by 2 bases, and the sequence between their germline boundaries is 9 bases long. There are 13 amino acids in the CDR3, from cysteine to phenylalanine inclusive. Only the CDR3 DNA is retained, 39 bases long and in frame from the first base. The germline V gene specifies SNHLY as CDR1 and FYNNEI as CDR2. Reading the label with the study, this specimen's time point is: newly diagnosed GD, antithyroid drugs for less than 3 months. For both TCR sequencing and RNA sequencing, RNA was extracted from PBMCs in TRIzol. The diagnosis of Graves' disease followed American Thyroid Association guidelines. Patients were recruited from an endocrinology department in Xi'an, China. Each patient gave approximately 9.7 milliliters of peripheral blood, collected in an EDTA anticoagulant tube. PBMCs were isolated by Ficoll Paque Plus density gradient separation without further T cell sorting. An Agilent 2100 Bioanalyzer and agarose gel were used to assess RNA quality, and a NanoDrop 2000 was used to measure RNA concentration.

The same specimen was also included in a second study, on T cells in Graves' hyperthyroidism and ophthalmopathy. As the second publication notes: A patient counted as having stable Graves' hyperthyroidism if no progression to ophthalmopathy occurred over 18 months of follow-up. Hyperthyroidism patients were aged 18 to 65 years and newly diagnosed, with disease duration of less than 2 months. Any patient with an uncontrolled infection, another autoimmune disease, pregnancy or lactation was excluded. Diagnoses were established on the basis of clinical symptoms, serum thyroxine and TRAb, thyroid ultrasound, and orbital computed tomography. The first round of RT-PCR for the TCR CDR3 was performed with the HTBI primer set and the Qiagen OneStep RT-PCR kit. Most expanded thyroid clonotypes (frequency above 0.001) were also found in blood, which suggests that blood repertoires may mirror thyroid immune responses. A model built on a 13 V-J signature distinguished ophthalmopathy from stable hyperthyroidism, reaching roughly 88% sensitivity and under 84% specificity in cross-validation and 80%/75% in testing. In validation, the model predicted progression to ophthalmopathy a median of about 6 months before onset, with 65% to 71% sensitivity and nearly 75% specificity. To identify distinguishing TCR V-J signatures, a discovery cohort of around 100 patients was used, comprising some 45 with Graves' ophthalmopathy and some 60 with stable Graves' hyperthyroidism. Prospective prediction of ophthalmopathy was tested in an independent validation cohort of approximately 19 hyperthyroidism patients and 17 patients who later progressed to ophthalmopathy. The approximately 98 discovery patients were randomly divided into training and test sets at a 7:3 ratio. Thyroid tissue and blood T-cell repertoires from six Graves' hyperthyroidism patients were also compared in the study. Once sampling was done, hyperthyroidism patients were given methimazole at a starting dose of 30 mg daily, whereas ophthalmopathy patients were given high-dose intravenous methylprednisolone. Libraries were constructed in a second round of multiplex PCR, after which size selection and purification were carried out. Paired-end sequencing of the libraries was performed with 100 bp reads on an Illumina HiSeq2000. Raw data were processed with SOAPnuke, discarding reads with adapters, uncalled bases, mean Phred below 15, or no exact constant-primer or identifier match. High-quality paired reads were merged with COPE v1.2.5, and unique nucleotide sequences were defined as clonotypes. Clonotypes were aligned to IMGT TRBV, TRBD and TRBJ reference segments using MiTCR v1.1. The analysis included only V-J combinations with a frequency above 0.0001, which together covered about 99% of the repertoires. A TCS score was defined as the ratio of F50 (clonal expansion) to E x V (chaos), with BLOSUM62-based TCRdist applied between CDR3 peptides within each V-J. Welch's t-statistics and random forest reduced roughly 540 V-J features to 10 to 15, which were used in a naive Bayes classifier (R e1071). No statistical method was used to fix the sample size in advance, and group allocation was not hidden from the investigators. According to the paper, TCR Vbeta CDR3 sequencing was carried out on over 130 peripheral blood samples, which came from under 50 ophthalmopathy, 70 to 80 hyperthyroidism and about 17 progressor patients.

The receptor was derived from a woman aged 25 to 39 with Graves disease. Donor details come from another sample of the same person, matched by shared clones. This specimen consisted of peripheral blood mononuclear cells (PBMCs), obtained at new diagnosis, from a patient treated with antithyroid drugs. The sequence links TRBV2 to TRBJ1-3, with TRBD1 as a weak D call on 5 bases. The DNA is TGTGCCAGCACCCCGGGGGCTGGAAACACCATATATTTT. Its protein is CASTPGAGNTIYF. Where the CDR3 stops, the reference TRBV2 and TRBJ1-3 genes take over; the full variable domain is EPEVTQTPSHQVTQMGQEVILRCVPISNHLYFYWYRQILGQKVEFLVSFYNNEISEKSEIFDDQFSVERPDGSNFTLKIRSTKLEDSAMYFCASTPGAGNTIYFGEGSWLTVV.